What follows is one T cell receptor beta chain and its context. The antigen remains undetermined. Extraction of RNA preceded its reverse transcription into cDNA, which served as the sequencing template. TCRdb keeps only in-frame clones here, not all; method: immunoSEQ multiplex PCR. Here the sample spans about 97,000 clones, 50% to 60% being singletons. The record originates from a study of CD8+ T cells in alopecia areata. Study as a whole: At a dose of 5 to 10 mg twice daily, oral tofacitinib was given to treated patients. Once tofacitinib had been taken for 6 to 18 months, 6 months off drug followed. For treated patients, severity scores reflected the percentage of scalp area affected.

Study findings and constraints: Uncertainty about whether baseline CD8+ expansion is linked to response remains, with one nonresponder.

Per germline, CDR1 LNHDA and CDR2 SQIVND (reference sequence). This CDR3 is built from 15 residues. V was pared by 5 bases and J by 4 bases, with 15 bases between. Treatment reported: oral pan-JAK inhibitor, 5-10 mg twice daily. The chain is built from TRBV19 and TRBJ2-1, with a weak D call TRBD1 (5 bases). This TCR derives from a human donor with alopecia areata. The sample was CD8+ T cells sorted from blood, taken at roughly week 58, from a patient treated with tofacitinib. The CDR3 is CASSLSGSPYNEQFF. The CDR3 bases are TGTGCCAGTAGTTTGTCAGGGTCTCCTTACAATGAGCAGTTCTTC.